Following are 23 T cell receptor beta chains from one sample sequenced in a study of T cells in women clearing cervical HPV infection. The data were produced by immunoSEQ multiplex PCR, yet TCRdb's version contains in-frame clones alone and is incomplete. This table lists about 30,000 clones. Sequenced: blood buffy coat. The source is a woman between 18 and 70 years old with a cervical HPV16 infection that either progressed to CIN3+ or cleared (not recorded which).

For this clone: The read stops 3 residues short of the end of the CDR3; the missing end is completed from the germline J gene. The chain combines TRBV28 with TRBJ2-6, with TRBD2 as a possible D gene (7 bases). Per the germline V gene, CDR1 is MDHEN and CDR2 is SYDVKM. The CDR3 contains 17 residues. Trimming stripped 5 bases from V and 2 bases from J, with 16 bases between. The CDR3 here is CASSGGRGGTGANVLTF. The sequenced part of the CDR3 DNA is TGTGCCAGCAGTGGGGGCAGGGGAGGGACTGGGGCCAACGTC.

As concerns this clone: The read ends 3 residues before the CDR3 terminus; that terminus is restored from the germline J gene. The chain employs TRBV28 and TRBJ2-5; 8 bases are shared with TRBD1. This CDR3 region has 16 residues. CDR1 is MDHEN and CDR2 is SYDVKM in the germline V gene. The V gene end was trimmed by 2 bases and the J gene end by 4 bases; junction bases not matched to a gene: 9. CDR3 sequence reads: CASSLNRGQGVETQYF. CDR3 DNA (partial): TGTGCCAGCAGTTTAAATAGAGGACAGGGAGTAGAGACC.

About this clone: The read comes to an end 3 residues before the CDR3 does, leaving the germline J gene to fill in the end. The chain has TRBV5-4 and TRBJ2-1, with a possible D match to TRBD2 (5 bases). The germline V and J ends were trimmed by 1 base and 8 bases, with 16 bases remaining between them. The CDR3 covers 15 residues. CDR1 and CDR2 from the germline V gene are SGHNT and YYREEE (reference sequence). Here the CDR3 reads CASSLIFDGRDEQFF. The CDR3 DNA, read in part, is TGTGCCAGCAGCTTGATTTTTGACGGGCGGGATGAG.

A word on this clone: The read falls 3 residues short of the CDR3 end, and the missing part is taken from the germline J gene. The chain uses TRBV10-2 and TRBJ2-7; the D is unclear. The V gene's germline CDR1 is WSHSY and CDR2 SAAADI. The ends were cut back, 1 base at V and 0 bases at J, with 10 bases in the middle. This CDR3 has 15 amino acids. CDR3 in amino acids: CASSELAFVSYEQYF. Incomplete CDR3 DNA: TGCGCCAGCAGTGAGTTGGCTTTCGTCTCCTACGAG.

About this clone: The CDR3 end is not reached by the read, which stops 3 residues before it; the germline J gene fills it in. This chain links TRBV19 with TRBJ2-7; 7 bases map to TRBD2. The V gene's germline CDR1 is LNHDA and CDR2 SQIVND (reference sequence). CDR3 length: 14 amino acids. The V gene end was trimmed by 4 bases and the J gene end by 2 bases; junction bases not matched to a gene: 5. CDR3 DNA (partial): TGTGCCAGTAGTACCACTAGCGTTACCTACGAG. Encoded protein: CASSTTSVTYE. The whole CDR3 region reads CASSTTSVTYEQYF. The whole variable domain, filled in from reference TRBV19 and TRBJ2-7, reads DGGITQSPKYLFRKEGQNVTLSCEQNLNHDAMYWYRQDPGQGLRLIYYSQIVNDFQKGDIAEGYSVSREKKESFPLTVTSAQKNPTAFYLCASSTTSVTYEQYFGPGTRLTVT.

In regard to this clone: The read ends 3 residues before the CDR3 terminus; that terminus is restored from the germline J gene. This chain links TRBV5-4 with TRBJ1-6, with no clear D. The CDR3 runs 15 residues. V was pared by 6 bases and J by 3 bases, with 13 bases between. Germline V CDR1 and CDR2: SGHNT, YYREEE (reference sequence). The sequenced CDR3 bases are TGTGCCAGCACCCTCGCAGGCCGCTATAATTCACCC. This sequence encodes CASTLAGRYNSP. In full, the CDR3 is CASTLAGRYNSPLHF.

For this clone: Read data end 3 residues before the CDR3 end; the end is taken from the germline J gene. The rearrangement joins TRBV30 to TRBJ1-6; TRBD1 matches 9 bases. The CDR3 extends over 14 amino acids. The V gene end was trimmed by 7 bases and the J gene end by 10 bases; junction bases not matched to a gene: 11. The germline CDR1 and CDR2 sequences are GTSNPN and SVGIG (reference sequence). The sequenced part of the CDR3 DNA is TGTGCCTTTAAAACAGGGGGCGCTTGGTCACCC. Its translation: CAFKTGGAWSP. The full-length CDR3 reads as CAFKTGGAWSPLHF.

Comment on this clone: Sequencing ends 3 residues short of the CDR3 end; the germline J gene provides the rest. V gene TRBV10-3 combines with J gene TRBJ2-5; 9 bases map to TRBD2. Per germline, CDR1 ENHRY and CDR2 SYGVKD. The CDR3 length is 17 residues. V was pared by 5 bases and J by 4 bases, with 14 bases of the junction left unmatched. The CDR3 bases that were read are TGTGCCATCAGTACCAACCTTGATAGCGGGAGAGGAGAGACC. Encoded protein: CAISTNLDSGRGET. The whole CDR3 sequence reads CAISTNLDSGRGETQYF.

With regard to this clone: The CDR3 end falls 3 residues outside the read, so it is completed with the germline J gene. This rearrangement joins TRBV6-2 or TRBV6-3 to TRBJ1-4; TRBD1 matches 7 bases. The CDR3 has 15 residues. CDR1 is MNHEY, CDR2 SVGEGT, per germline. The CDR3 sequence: CASSYAATGMPPLFF. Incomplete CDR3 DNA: TGTGCCAGCAGTTACGCCGCGACAGGGATGCCCCCA.

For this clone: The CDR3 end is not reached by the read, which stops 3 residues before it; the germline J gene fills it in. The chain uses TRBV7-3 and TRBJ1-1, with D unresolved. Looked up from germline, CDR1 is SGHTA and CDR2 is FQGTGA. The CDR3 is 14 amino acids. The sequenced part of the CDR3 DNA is TGTGCCAGCAGCACCGAACTAGCGGGAGGGCCA. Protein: CASSTELAGGP. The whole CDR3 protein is CASSTELAGGPAFF.

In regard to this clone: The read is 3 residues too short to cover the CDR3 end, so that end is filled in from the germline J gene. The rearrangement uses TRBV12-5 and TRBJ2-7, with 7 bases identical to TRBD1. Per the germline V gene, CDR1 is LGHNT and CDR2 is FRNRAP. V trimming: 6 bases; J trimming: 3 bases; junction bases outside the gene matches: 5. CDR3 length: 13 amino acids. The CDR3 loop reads CASGRDSGYEQYF. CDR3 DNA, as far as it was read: TGTGCTAGTGGACGGGACAGCGGCTACGAG.

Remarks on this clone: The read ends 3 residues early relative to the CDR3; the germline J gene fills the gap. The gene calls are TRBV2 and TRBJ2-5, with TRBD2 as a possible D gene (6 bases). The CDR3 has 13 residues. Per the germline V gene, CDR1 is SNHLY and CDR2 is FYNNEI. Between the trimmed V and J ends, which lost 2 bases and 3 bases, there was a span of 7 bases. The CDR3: CASSESGEETQYF. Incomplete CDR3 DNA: TGTGCCAGCAGTGAATCGGGGGAAGAGACC.

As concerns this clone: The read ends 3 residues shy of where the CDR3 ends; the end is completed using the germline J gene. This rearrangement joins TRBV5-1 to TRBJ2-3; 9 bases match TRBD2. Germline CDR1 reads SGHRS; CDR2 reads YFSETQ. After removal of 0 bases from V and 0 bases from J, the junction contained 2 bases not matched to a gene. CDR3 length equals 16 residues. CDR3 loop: CASSLGLAVSTDTQYF. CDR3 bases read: TGCGCCAGCAGCTTGGGACTAGCGGTTAGCACAGATACG.

The part of the CDR3 DNA that was read is TGTGCCAGCAGTTTGCGGGGCACAGATACG. This translates into CASSLRGTDT. The full CDR3 reads CASSLRGTDTQYF. The rearrangement joins TRBV27 to TRBJ2-3; possible D gene TRBD2, 5 bases. The read terminates 3 residues ahead of where the CDR3 ends, so the germline J gene completes it. V lost 3 bases and J lost 1, with 5 bases in between. Germline CDR1 is MNHEY and CDR2 is SMNVEV (reference sequence). This CDR3 contains 13 residues.

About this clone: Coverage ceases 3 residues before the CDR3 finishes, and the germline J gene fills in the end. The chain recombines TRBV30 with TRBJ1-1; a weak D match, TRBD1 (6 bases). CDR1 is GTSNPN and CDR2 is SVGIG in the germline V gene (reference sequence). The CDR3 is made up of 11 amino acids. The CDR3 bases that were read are TGTGCCTGGTGGCCACAGGGTGCA. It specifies CAWWPQGA. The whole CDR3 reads CAWWPQGAAFF.

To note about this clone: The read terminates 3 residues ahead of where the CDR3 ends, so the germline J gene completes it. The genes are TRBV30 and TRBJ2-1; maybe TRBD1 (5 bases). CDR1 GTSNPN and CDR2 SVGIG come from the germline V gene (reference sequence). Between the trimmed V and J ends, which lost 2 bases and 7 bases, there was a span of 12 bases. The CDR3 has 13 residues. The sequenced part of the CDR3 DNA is TGTGCCTGGAGTTGGGCAGGGATTAATGAG. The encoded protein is CAWSWAGINE. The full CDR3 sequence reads CAWSWAGINEQFF.

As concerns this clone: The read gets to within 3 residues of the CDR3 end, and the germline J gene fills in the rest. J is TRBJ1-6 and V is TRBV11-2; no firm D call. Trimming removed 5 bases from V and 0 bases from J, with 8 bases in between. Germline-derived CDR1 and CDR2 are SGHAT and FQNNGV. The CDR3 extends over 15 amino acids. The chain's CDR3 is CASSGGSSYNSPLHF. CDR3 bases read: TGTGCCAGCAGCGGCGGTAGCTCCTATAATTCACCC. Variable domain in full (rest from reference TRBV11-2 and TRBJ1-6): EAGVAQSPRYKIIEKRQSVAFWCNPISGHATLYWYQQILGQGPKLLIQFQNNGVVDDSQLPKDRFSAERLKGVDSTLKIQPAKLEDSAVYLCASSGGSSYNSPLHFGNGTRLTVT.

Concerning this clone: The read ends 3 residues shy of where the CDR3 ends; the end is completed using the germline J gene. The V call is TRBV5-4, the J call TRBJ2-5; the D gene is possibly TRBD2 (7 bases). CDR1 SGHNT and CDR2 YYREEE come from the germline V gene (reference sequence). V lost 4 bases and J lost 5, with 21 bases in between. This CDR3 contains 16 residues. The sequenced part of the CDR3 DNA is TGTGCCAGCAGCGGGGGAGGGGGGGAGAAATGGGAGACC. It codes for CASSGGGGEKWET. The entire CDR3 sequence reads CASSGGGGEKWETQYF. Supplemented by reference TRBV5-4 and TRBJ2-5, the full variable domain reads ETGVTQSPTHLIKTRGQQVTLRCSSQSGHNTVSWYQQALGQGPQFIFQYYREEENGRGNFPPRFSGLQFPNYSSELNVNALELDDSALYLCASSGGGGEKWETQYFGPGTRLLVL.

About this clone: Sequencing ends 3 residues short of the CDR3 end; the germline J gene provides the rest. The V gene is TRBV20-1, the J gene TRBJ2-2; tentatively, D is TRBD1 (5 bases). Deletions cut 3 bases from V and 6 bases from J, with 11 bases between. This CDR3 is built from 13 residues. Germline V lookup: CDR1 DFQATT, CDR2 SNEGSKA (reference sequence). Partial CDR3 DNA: TGCAGTGCTAGTAGGGGTGGTGCCGGGGAG. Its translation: CSASRGGAGE. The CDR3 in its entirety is CSASRGGAGELFF.

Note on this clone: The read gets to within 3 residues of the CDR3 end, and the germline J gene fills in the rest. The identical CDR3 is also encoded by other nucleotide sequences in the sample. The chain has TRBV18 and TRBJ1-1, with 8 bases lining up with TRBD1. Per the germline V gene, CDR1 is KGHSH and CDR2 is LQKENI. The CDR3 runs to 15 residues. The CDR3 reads CASSPPTGDERTAFF. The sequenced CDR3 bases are TGTGCCAGCTCACCACCGACAGGGGACGAGAGGACA.

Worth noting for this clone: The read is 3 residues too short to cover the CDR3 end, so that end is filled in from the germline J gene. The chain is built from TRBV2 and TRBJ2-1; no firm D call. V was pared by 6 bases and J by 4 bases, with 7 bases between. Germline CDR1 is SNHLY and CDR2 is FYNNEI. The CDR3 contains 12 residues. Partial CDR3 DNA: TGTGCCAGCAGACTTAATTACAATGAG. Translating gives CASRLNYNE. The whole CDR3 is CASRLNYNEQFF.

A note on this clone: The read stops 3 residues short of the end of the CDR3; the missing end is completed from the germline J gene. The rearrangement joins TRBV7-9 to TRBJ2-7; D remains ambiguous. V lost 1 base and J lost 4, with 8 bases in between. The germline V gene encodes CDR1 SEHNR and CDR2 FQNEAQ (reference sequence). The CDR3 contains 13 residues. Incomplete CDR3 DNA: TGTGCCAGCAGCTTAGGGCTGATGTACGAG. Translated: CASSLGLMYE. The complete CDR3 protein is CASSLGLMYEQYF.

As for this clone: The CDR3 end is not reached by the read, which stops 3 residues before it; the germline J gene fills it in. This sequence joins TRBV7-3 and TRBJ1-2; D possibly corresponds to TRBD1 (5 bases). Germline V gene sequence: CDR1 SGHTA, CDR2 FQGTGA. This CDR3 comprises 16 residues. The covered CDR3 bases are TGTGCCAGCAGCCCCATAGCGGGGACCCTCACAGATACC. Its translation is CASSPIAGTLTDT. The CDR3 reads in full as CASSPIAGTLTDTYTF.